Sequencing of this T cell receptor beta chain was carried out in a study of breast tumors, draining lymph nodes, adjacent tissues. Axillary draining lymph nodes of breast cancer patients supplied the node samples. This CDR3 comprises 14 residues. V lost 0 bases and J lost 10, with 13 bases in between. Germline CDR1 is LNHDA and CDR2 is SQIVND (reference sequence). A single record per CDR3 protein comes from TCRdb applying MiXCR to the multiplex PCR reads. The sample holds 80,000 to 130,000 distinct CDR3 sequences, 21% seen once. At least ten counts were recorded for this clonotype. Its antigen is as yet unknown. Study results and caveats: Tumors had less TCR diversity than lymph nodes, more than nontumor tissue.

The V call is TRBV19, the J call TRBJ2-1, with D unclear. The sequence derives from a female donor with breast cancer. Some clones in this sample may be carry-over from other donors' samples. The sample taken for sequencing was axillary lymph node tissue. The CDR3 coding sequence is TGTGCCAGTAGTATAGATCCTCGAAGGGCCGAGCAGTTCTTC. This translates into CASSIDPRRAEQFF.